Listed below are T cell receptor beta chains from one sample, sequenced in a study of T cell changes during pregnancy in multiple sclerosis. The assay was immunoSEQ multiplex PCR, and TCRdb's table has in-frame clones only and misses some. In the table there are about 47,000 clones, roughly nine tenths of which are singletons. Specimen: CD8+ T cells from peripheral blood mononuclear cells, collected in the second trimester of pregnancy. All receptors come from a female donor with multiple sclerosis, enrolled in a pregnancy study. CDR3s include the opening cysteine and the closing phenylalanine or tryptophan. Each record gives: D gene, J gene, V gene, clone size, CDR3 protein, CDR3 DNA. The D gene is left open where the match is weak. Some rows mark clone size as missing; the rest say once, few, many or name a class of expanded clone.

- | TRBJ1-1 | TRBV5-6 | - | CASSLGAVNTEAFF | TGTGCCAGCAGCCTCGGTGCCGTGAACACTGAAGCTTTCTTT
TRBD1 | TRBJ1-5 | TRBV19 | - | CASSLPFGQARDQPQHF | TGTGCCAGTAGCCTTCCTTTCGGACAGGCCCGCGATCAGCCCCAGCATTTT
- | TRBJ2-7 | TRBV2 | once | CATIVPGRDEQYF | TGTGCCACCATCGTCCCAGGGCGTGACGAGCAGTACTTC
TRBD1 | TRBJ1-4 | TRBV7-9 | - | CASSWDRGNEKLFF | TGTGCCAGCAGCTGGGACAGGGGCAATGAAAAACTGTTTTTT
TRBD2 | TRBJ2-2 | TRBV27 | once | CASSLLTSGGPRGGELFF | TGTGCCAGCAGTTTGTTGACTAGCGGGGGGCCCCGTGGCGGGGAGCTGTTTTTT
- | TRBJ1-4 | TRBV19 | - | CASTETNEKLFF | TGTGCCAGCACAGAGACTAATGAAAAACTGTTTTTT
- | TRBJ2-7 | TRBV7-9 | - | CASSLDRVYEQYF | TGTGCCAGCAGCTTAGATCGGGTCTACGAGCAGTACTTC
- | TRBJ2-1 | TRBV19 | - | CATAYGGEQFF | TGTGCCACCGCATACGGGGGTGAGCAGTTCTTC
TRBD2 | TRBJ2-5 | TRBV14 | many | CASTELAGGTQYF | TGTGCCAGCACCGAACTAGCGGGCGGGACCCAGTACTTC
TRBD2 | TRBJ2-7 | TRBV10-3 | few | CASWAGGNEQYF | TGTGCCTCCTGGGCGGGGGGCAACGAGCAGTACTTC
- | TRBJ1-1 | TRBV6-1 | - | CASGDQGLNTEAFF | TGTGCCAGCGGGGATCAGGGTCTGAACACTGAAGCTTTCTTT
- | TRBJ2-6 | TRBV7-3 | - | CASSLAGANVLTF | TGTGCCAGCAGCCTCGCTGGGGCCAACGTCCTGACTTTC